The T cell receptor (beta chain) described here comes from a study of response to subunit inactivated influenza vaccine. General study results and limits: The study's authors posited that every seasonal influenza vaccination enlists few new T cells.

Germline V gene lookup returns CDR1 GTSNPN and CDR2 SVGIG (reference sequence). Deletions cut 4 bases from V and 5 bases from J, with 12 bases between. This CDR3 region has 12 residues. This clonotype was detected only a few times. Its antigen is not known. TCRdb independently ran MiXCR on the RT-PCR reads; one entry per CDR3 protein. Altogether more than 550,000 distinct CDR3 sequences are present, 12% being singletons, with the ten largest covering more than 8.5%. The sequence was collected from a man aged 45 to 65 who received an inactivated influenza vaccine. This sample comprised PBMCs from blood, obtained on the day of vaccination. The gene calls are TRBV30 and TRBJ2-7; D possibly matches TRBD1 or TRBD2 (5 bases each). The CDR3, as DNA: TGTGCCTGGACTCGGGGCTGGAACGAGCAGTACTTC. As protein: CAWTRGWNEQYF.